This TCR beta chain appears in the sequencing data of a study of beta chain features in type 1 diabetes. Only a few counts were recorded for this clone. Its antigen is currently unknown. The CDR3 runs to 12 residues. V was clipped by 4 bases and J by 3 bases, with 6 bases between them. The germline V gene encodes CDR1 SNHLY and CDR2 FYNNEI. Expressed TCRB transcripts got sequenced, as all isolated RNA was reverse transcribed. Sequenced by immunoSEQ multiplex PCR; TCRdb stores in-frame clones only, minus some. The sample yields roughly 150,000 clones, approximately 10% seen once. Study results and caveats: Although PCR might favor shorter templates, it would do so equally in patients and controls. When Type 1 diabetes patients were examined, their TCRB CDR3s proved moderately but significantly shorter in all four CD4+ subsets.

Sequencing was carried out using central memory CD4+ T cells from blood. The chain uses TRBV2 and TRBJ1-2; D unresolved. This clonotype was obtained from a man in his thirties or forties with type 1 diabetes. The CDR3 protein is CASSVTDYGYTF. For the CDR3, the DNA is TGTGCCAGCAGTGTCACGGACTATGGCTACACCTTC.